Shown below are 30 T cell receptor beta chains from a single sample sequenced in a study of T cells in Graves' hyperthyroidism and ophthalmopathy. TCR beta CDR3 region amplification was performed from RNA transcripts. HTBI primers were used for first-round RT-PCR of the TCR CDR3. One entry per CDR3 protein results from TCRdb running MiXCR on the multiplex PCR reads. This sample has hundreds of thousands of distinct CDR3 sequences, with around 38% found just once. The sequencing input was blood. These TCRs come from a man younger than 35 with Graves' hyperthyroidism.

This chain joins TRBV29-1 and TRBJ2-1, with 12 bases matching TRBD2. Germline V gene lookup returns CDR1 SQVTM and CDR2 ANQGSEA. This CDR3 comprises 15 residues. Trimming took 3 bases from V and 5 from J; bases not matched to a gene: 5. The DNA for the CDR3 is TGCAGCGTTGACCGGACTAGCGGGATAGACAATGAGCAGTTCTTC. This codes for CSVDRTSGIDNEQFF.

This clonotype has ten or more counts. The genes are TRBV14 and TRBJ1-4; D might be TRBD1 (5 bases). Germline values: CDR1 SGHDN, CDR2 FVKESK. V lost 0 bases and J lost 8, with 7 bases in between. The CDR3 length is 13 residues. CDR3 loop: CASSQDRDEKLFF. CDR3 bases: TGTGCCAGCAGCCAAGACAGGGACGAAAAACTGTTTTTT.

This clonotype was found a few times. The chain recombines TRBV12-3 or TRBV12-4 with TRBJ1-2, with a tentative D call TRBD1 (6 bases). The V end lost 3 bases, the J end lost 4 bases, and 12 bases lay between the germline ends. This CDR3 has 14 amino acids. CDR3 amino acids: CASSFGGRLYGYTF. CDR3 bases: TGTGCCAGCAGTTTTGGGGGGCGCCTCTATGGCTACACCTTC.

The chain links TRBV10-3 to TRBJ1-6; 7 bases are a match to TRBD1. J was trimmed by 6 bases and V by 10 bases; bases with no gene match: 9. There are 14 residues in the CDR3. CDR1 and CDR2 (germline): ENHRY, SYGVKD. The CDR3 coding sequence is TGTGCCACGAGGGGGCAGGGTGGTAATTCACCCCTCCACTTT. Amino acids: CATRGQGGNSPLHF.

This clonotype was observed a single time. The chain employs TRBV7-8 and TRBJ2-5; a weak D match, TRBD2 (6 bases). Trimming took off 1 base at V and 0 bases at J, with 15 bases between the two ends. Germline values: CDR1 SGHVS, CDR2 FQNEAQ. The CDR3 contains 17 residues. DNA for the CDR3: TGTGCCAGCAGCTTAGTCGCTGGGGGGACGTACCAAGAGACCCAGTACTTC. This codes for CASSLVAGGTYQETQYF.

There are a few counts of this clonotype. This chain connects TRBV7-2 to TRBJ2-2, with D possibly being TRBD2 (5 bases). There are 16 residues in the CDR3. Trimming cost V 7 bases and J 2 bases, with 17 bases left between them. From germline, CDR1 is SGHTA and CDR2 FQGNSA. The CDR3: CASTEGLISNTGELFF. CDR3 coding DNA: TGTGCCAGCACCGAGGGTCTAATCTCCAACACCGGGGAGCTGTTTTTT.

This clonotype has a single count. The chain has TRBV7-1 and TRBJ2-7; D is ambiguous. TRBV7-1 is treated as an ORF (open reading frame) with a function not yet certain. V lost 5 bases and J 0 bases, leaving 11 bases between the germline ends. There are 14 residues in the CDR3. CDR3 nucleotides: TGTGCCAGCAGCCATGACGTGAGCTCCTACGAGCAGTACTTC. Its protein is CASSHDVSSYEQYF.

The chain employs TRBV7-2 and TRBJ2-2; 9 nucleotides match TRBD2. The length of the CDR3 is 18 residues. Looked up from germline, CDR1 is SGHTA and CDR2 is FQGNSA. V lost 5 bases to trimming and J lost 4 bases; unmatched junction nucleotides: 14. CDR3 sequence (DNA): TGTGCCAGCAGCAACACCGGGACTAGCTGGTCGAGCACCGGGGAGCTGTTTTTT. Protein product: CASSNTGTSWSSTGELFF.

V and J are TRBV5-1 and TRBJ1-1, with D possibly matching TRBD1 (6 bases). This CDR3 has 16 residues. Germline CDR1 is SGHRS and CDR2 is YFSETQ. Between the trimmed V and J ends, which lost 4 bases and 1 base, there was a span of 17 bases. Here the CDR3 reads CASSMLTGRGNTEAFF. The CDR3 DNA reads TGCGCCAGCAGCATGCTCACAGGGCGGGGGAACACTGAAGCTTTCTTT.

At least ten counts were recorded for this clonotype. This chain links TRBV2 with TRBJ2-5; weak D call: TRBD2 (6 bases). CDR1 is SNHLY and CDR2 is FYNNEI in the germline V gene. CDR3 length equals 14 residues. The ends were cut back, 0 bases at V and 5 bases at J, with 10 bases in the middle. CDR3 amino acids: CASSEAAGRETQYF. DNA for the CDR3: TGTGCCAGCAGTGAAGCGGCGGGGCGGGAGACCCAGTACTTC. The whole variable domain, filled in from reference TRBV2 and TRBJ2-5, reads EPEVTQTPSHQVTQMGQEVILRCVPISNHLYFYWYRQILGQKVEFLVSFYNNEISEKSEIFDDQFSVERPDGSNFTLKIRSTKLEDSAMYFCASSEAAGRETQYFGPGTRLLVL.

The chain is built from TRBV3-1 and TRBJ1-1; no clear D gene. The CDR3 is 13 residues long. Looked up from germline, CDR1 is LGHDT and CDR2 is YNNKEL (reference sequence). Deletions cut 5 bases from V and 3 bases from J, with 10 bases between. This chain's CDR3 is CASSAGAHTEAFF. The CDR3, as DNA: TGTGCCAGCAGCGCAGGAGCCCACACTGAAGCTTTCTTT.

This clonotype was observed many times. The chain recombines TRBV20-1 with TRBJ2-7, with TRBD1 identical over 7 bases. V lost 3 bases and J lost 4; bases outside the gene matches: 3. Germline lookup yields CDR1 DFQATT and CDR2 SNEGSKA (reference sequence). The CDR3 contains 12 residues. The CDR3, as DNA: TGCAGTGCTAGGCAGGACAGGTACGAGCAGTACTTC. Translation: CSARQDRYEQYF.

CDR3 sequence (DNA): TGTGCCAGTAGTATAGGGGACCGCCGGACCGGGGAGCTGTTTTTT. Its translation is CASSIGDRRTGELFF. The gene calls are TRBV19 and TRBJ2-2; D is tentatively TRBD1 or TRBD2 (5 bases each). The germline gives CDR1 LNHDA, CDR2 SQIVND (reference sequence). The CDR3 runs to 15 residues. The V gene lost 1 base and the J gene lost 5 bases, with 11 bases spanning the gap.

The CDR3, as DNA: TGTGCCAGTAGTATTGTCGGGGGGGACACTGAAGCTTTCTTT. Residues: CASSIVGGDTEAFF. This sequence joins TRBV19 and TRBJ1-1; D perhaps matches TRBD1 (5 bases). There are 14 residues in the CDR3. Germline V lookup: CDR1 LNHDA, CDR2 SQIVND (reference sequence). Trimming pared 3 bases from V and 3 bases from J, leaving 11 bases between.

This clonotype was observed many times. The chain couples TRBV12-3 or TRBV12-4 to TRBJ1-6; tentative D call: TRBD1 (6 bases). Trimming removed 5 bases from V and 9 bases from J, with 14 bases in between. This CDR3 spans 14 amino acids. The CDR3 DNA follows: TGTGCCAGCAGTCCGACAGGCCTGAGTTCACCCCTCCACTTT. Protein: CASSPTGLSSPLHF.

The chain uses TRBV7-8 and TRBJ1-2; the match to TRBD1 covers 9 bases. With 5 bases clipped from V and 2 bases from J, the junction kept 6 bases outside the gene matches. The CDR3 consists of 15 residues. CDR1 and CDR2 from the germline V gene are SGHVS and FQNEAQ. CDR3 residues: CASSEGQGRNYGYTF. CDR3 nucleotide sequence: TGTGCCAGCAGCGAGGGACAGGGCCGGAACTATGGCTACACCTTC.

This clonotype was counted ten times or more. In DNA, the CDR3 is TGCAGTGCGCCCTGGGGGGGCCAGCAGTACTTC. As protein: CSAPWGGQQYF. This sequence joins TRBV20-1 and TRBJ2-7, with D tentatively TRBD2 (7 bases). Germline V gene lookup returns CDR1 DFQATT and CDR2 SNEGSKA (reference sequence). V was trimmed by 6 bases and J by 8 bases, leaving 14 bases between them. The CDR3 sequence is 11 residues long.

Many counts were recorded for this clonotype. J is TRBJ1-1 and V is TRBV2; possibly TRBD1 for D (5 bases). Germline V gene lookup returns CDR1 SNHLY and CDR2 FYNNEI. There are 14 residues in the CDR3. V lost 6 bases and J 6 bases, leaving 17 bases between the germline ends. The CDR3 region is CASRAAGRGAEAFF. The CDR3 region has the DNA TGTGCCAGCAGGGCCGCGGGGCGTGGCGCTGAAGCTTTCTTT.

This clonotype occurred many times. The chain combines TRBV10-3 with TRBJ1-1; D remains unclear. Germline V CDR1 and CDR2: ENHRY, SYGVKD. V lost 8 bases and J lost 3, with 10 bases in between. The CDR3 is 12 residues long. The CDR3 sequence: CAIGPSYTEAFF. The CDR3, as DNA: TGTGCCATCGGACCTTCTTACACTGAAGCTTTCTTT.

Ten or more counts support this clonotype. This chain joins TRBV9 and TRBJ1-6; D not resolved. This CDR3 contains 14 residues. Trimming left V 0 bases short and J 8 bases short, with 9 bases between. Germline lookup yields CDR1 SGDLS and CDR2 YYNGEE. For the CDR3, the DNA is TGTGCCAGCAGCGTAGCTACGGTAGATTCACCCCTCCACTTT. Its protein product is CASSVATVDSPLHF.

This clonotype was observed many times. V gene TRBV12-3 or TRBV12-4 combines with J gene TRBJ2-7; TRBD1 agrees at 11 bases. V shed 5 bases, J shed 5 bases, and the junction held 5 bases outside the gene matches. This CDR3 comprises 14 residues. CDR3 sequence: CASSPGQGVDEQYF. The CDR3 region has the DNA TGTGCCAGCAGTCCGGGACAGGGGGTCGACGAGCAGTACTTC.

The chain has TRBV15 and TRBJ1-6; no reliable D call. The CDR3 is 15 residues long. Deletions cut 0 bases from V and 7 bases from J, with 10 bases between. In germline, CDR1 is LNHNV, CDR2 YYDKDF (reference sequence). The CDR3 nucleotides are TGTGCCACCAGCAGAGAACGGGAGGCAAATTCACCCCTCCACTTT. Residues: CATSREREANSPLHF.

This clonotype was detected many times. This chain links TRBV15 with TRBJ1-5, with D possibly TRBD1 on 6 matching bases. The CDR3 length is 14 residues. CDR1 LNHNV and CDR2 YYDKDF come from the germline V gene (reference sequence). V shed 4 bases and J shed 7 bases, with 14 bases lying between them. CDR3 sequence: CATSNSGGLQPQHF. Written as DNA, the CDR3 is TGTGCCACCAGCAACTCCGGGGGCTTACAGCCCCAGCATTTT. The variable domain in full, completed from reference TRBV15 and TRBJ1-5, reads DAMVIQNPRYQVTQFGKPVTLSCSQTLNHNVMYWYQQKSSQAPKLLFHYYDKDFNNEADTPDNFQSRRPNTSFCFLDIRSPGLGDTAMYLCATSNSGGLQPQHFGDGTRLSIL.

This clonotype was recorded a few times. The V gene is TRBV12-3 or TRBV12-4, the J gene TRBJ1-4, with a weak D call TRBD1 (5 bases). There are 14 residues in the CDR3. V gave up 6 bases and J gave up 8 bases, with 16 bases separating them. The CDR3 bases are TGTGCCAGCAGGACTGGGGGAAGCCGGGAAAAACTGTTTTTT. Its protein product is CASRTGGSREKLFF.

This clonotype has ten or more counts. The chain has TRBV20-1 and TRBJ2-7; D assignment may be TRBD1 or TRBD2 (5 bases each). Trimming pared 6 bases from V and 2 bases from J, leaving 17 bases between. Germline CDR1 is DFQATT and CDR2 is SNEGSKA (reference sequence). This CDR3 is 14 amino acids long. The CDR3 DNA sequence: TGCAGTGCCCTCACGGGGACCAGAGCCTACGAGCAGTACTTC. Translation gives CSALTGTRAYEQYF.

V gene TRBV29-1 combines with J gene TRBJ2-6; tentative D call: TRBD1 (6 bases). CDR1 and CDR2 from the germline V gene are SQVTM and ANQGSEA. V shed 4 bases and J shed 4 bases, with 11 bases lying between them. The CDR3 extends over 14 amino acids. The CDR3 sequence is CSVATGTGANVLTF. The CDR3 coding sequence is TGCAGCGTTGCAACCGGGACAGGGGCCAACGTCCTGACTTTC.

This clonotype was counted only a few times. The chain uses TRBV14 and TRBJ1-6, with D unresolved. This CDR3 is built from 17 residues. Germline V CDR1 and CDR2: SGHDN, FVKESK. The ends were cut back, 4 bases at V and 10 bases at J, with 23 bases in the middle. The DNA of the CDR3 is TGTGCCAGCAGCCCCATTTACCCGAGGGAAGACGGCTCACCCCTCCACTTT. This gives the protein CASSPIYPREDGSPLHF.

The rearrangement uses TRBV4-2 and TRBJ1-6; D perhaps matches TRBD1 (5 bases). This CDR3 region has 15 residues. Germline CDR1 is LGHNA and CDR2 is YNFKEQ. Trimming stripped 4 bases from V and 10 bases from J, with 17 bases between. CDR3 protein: CASSPQDTAGSPLHF. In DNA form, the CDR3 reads TGTGCCAGCAGCCCGCAGGACACGGCGGGATCACCCCTCCACTTT.

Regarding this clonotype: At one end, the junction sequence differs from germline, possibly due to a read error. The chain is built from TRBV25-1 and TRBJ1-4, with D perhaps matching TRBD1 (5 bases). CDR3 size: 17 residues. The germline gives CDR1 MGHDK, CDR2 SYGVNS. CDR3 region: CASSQPKVGVGSEKLFF. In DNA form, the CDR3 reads TGCGCCAGCAGCCAACCAAAGGTGGGGGTTGGAAGTGAAAAACTGTTTTTT.

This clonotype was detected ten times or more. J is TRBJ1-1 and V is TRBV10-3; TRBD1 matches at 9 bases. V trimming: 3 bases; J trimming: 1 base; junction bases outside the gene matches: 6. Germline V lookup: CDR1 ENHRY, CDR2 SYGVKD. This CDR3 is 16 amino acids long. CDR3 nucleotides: TGTGCCATCAGTGAAGGGGACAGGGTGGCGAACACTGAAGCTTTCTTT. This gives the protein CAISEGDRVANTEAFF.